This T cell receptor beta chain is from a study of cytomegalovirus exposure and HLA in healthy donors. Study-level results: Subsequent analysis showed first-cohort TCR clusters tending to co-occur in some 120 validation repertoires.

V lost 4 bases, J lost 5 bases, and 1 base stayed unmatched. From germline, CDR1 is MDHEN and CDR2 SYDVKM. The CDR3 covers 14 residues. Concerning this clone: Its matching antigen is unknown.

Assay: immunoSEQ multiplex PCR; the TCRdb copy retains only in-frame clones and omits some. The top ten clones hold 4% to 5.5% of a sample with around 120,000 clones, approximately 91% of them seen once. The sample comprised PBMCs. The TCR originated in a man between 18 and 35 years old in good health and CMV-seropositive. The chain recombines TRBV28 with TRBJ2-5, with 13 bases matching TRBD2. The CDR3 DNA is TGTGCCAGCAGTTCGACTAGCGGGGGGGAGACCCAGTACTTC. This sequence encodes CASSSTSGGETQYF.